The text below deals with one T cell receptor beta chain. Its antigen remains unidentified. This may be a read error, as it is one base from a much larger clone. A single record per CDR3 protein comes from TCRdb applying MiXCR to the reads. The data show around 440,000 distinct CDR3 sequences, with around 10% seen just once and around 9.6% held by the top ten. This entry belongs to a study of T cell repertoires in cytomegalovirus infection. Overall study: CMV infection plus the matching HLA type was flagged by public TCR beta signatures.

The CDR3 is made up of 17 amino acids. In germline, CDR1 is SGHNT, CDR2 YENEEA. V shed 9 bases, J shed 5 bases, and the junction held 18 bases outside the gene matches. Study results and caveats: HLA-C-restricted, CMV-specific TCR beta clonotypes were dominant ex vivo. People with CMV and the relevant HLA were identified by cumulative public TCR beta family frequency.

The genes are TRBV11-3 and TRBJ2-2, with TRBD1 identical over 7 bases. This TCR was sampled from a human donor in good health (CMV status not recorded). Some clones in this sample may be carry-over from other donors' samples. Material: PBMCs. The CDR3 coding sequence is TGTGCCAGGAGACCCAGGATTCCGACAGGGCGGACCGGGGAGCTGTTTTTT. It specifies CARRPRIPTGRTGELFF.